The text below deals with one TCR beta chain. The repertoire was sequenced with immunoSEQ multiplex PCR; TCRdb's copy has only in-frame clones and lacks some. The sample shows tens of thousands of clones, 95% of them seen only once. This entry comes from a study of technical replicates of blood from a few donors. The germline gives CDR1 SGHAT, CDR2 FQNNGV. The CDR3 is 16 amino acids. V lost 1 base and J lost 0, with 12 bases in between. The receptor's source is a human donor in good health. Material: T cells isolated from PBMCs. This sequence joins TRBV11-2 and TRBJ2-5, with D unresolved. The CDR3 protein is CASSLGYSVYQETQYF. CDR3 bases: TGTGCCAGCAGCTTAGGATATTCGGTTTACCAAGAGACCCAGTACTTC.